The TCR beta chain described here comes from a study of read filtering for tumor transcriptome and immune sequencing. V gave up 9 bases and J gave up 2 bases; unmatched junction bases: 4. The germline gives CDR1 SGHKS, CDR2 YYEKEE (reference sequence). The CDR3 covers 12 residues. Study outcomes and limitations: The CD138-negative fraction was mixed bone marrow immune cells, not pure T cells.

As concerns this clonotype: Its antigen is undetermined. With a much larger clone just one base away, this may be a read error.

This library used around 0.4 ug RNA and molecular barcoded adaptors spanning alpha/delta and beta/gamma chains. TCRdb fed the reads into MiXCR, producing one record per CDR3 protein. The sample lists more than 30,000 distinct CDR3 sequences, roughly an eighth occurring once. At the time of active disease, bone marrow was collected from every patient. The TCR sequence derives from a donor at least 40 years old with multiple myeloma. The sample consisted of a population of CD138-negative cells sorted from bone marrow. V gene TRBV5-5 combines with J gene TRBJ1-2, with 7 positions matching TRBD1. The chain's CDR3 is CATRQGNYGYTF. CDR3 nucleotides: TGTGCCACGAGACAGGGCAACTATGGCTACACCTTC. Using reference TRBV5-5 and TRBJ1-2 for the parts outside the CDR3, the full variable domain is DAGVTQSPTHLIKTRGQQVTLRCSPISGHKSVSWYQQVLGQGPQFIFQYYEKEERGRGNFPDRFSARQFPNYSSELNVNALLLGDSALYLCATRQGNYGYTFGSGTRLTVV.